The 17 T cell receptor beta chains below were found in one sample sequenced in a study of T cells after yellow fever vaccination (dated by TCRdb to between 2019 and 2020). The library came from 5' RACE. The sample was run on an Illumina NovaSeq 6000. Clones were called with MiXCR by TCRdb after fastp trimmed the public reads at Q25, and only in-frame beta chains were retained. A single entry per CDR3 protein holds the most common genes and DNA from its merged rows. In all, the sample holds 250,000 to 400,000 distinct CDR3 sequences, and 3.5% to 4.5% of those were seen once. The ten biggest clones cover roughly 19% of the sample. Sample treatment or condition, as interpreted from the label and publication: live attenuated yellow fever vaccine strain. The input for sequencing was PBMCs, taken 15 days after the yellow fever booster vaccination. The receptors shown here come from a man aged 18 to 29 who received the YFV17D yellow fever vaccine.

This clonotype was counted ten times or more. V and J are TRBV4-2 and TRBJ1-4; D unresolved. Germline loops: CDR1 LGHNA, CDR2 YNFKEQ. There are 13 residues in the CDR3. V was trimmed by 1 base and J by 7 bases, leaving 7 bases between them. DNA for the CDR3: TGTGCCAGCAGCCAAGGAGAGACTGAAAAACTGTTTTTT. This translates into CASSQGETEKLFF.

This clonotype has only a few counts. The V gene is TRBV20-1, the J gene TRBJ2-1; D uncertain. The V and J ends lost 4 bases and 3 bases respectively, with 13 bases between them. The CDR3 has 14 residues. CDR1 and CDR2 from the germline V gene are DFQATT and SNEGSKA (reference sequence). This chain's CDR3 is CSANTPGIYNEQFF. The CDR3 nucleotides are TGCAGTGCTAATACACCGGGTATCTACAATGAGCAGTTCTTC.

This clonotype was counted a few times. The chain uses TRBV7-9 and TRBJ1-2; unclear D gene. Germline values: CDR1 SEHNR, CDR2 FQNEAQ (reference sequence). V lost 3 bases, J lost 6 bases, and 17 bases lay in between. The CDR3 covers 15 residues. CDR3 protein: CASSFISTSLNGYTF. The CDR3 nucleotides read TGTGCCAGCAGCTTTATTTCGACCAGCCTCAATGGCTACACCTTC.

This clonotype was picked up many times. The J gene is TRBJ2-1, the V gene TRBV15; D gene uncertain. The CDR3 consists of 13 residues. With 5 bases removed from V and 4 bases from J, the gap between germline ends came to 9 bases. Germline CDR1 and CDR2: LNHNV and YYDKDF (reference sequence). The CDR3 region has the DNA TGTGCCACCAGCGCCGGGCTTTACAATGAGCAGTTCTTC. This codes for CATSAGLYNEQFF. Drawing the rest from reference TRBV15 and TRBJ2-1, the complete variable domain is DAMVIQNPRYQVTQFGKPVTLSCSQTLNHNVMYWYQQKSSQAPKLLFHYYDKDFNNEADTPDNFQSRRPNTSFCFLDIRSPGLGDTAMYLCATSAGLYNEQFFGPGTRLTVL.

This clonotype has at least ten counts. In DNA, the CDR3 is TGCGCCAGCAGCTTCACAGGGCAGCACCAAGAGACCCAGTACTTC. This sequence encodes CASSFTGQHQETQYF. The rearrangement joins TRBV5-1 to TRBJ2-5; maybe TRBD1 (6 bases). This CDR3 spans 15 amino acids. The germline V gene encodes CDR1 SGHRS and CDR2 YFSETQ. V was shortened by 2 bases and J by 0 bases, with 11 bases between the two germline ends.

This clonotype was seen repeatedly, ten times or more. The chain joins TRBV5-1 to TRBJ1-6; D unresolved. V lost 4 bases and J lost 5, with 13 bases in between. The CDR3 runs 15 residues. In germline, CDR1 is SGHRS, CDR2 YFSETQ. CDR3 sequence (DNA): TGCGCCAGCAGCGCGGAGGCGCCAGATAATTCACCCCTCCACTTT. As protein: CASSAEAPDNSPLHF.

This clonotype showed up many times. V and J are TRBV27 and TRBJ2-4, with TRBD2 as a possible D gene (5 bases). Germline V lookup: CDR1 MNHEY, CDR2 SMNVEV (reference sequence). V lost 0 bases, J lost 7 bases, and 13 bases lay in between. The length of the CDR3 is 15 residues. CDR3 sequence reads: CASSLSSPRGNIQYF. CDR3 bases: TGTGCCAGCAGTTTATCGAGTCCTCGAGGGAACATTCAGTACTTC.

V is TRBV5-5 and J is TRBJ1-6; D is perhaps TRBD1 (6 bases). V was shortened by 4 bases and J by 5 bases, with 13 bases between the two germline ends. The germline gives CDR1 SGHKS, CDR2 YYEKEE (reference sequence). The CDR3 sequence is 15 residues long. CDR3 coding DNA: TGTGCCAGCAGCCAAAGAGACAGGAATAATTCACCCCTCCACTTT. Protein product: CASSQRDRNNSPLHF.

This clonotype appeared many times. The chain recombines TRBV4-3 with TRBJ2-3; TRBD2 is a possible D gene (6 bases). This CDR3 has 17 amino acids. Germline V gives CDR1 LGHNA, CDR2 YSLEER. V lost 0 bases to trimming and J lost 1 base, with 14 bases between them. CDR3 residues: CASSQDLPGGGTDTQYF. In DNA form, the CDR3 reads TGCGCCAGCAGCCAAGACTTACCTGGAGGGGGCACAGATACGCAGTATTTT.

This clonotype has only a few counts. The chain recombines TRBV6-5 with TRBJ2-5, with 9 bases fitting TRBD2. This CDR3 comprises 18 residues. Per the germline V gene, CDR1 is MNHEY and CDR2 is SVGAGI. Trimming took 6 bases from V and 4 from J; bases not matched to a gene: 18. The CDR3: CASSPTPASGALAETQYF. The CDR3 coding sequence is TGTGCCAGCAGCCCCACCCCGGCTAGCGGGGCCCTGGCAGAGACCCAGTACTTC.

The J gene is TRBJ1-3, the V gene TRBV20-1, with D maybe TRBD1 (5 bases). The CDR3 loop spans 18 amino acids. V was clipped by 0 bases and J by 0 bases, with 18 bases between them. The germline V gene has CDR1 DFQATT and CDR2 SNEGSKA (reference sequence). The CDR3 protein is CSARELTVRGLSGNTIYF. DNA of the CDR3: TGCAGTGCTAGAGAGCTCACCGTTAGGGGCCTCTCTGGAAACACCATATATTTT.

This clonotype was found a few times. The chain recombines TRBV29-1 with TRBJ1-1, with D maybe TRBD1 (6 bases). CDR1 and CDR2 from the germline V gene are SQVTM and ANQGSEA. The V and J ends lost 6 bases and 3 bases respectively, with 17 bases between them. The CDR3 spans 14 residues. This CDR3 is CSVADGGGDTEAFF. The CDR3 coding sequence is TGCAGCGTCGCCGATGGAGGGGGAGACACTGAAGCTTTCTTT.

This clonotype showed up many times. J is TRBJ2-7 and V is TRBV7-8; D is unresolved. V was clipped by 1 base and J by 7 bases, with 11 bases between them. The CDR3 loop spans 13 amino acids. CDR1 SGHVS and CDR2 FQNEAQ come from the germline V gene. CDR3 nucleotide sequence: TGTGCCAGCAGCTTAGTACAACCTGAGGAGCAGTACTTC. It specifies CASSLVQPEEQYF.

This clonotype was detected ten times or more. The chain is built from TRBV7-6 and TRBJ2-3; 8 bases are a match to TRBD1. The trim removed 1 base at V and 3 bases at J, leaving 6 bases unmatched. The CDR3 has 16 amino acids. Germline V gives CDR1 SGHVS, CDR2 FNYEAQ. CDR3 in DNA: TGTGCCAGCAGCTTAGGGACAGGGCGGTTTACAGATACGCAGTATTTT. Translation: CASSLGTGRFTDTQYF.

In its sample, this clonotype was seen many times. This chain uses TRBV21-1 with TRBJ2-5. TRBV21-1 is a listed pseudogene. The CDR3 contains 13 residues. CDR3 nucleotide sequence: TGTGCCAGCAGCAAATCGTCGGTAAAGACCCAGTACTTC. Its protein product is CASSKSSVKTQYF.

In its sample, this clonotype was seen a few times. This chain connects TRBV21-1 to TRBJ1-6; TRBD1, the table's D call, was not compared with the DNA. TRBV21-1 counts as a pseudogene. The CDR3 is made up of 16 amino acids. In DNA form, the CDR3 reads TGTGCCAGCAGCGCACAGGTTATCCTTCGTAATTCACCCCTCCACTTT. Its translation is CASSAQVILRNSPLHF.

The chain combines TRBV10-3 with TRBJ1-1; D is perhaps TRBD1 (5 bases). The CDR3 length is 14 residues. Germline V lookup: CDR1 ENHRY, CDR2 SYGVKD. V dropped 6 bases and J dropped 5 bases, with 16 bases sitting between them. The CDR3 loop reads CAIRRGGGQTEAFF. In nucleotides, the CDR3 is TGTGCCATCAGACGCGGGGGGGGTCAGACTGAAGCTTTCTTT.